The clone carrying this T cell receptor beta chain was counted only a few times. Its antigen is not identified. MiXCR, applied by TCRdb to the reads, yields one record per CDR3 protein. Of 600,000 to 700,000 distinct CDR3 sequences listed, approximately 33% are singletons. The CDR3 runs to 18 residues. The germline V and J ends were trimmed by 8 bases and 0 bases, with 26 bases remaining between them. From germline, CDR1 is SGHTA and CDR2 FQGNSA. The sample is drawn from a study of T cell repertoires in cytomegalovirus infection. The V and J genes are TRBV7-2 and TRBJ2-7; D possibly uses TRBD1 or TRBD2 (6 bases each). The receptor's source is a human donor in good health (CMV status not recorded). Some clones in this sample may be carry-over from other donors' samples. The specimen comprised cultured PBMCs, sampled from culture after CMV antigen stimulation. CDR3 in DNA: TGTGCCAGCGGGGAGGAAGGGCTCAGGGGAAAGAGCTCCTACGAGCAGTACTTC. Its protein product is CASGEEGLRGKSSYEQYF.